Detailed here is one T cell receptor beta chain. Its target is unknown. This sample was taken from a study of PD-1 blockade in classical Hodgkin lymphoma. The study's findings and limits: By C4D1 there was a significant rise in CD4+ TCR diversity but not in CD8+ TCR diversity. The authors have not defined what causes the repertoire differences, possibly disease activity or prior therapy. Reported findings placed baseline TCR diversity lower in newly diagnosed patients (compared with healthy donors).

Trimming left V 3 bases short and J 3 bases short, with 13 bases between. CDR3 length equals 14 residues. The germline gives CDR1 SGHRS, CDR2 YFSETQ. The table came from immunoSEQ multiplex PCR; TCRdb's copy has only in-frame clones and leaves some out. The top ten clones hold around 17% of a sample with over 85,000 clones, roughly 81% of them seen once. All patients relapsed after autologous stem cell transplantation, and brentuximab vedotin exposure varied. Best responses were complete response, partial response or progressive disease. The sequenced sample was peripheral blood mononuclear cells (PBMCs), obtained before the second cycle of nivolumab. The TCR sequence derives from a human donor with classical Hodgkin lymphoma. V is TRBV5-1 and J is TRBJ2-7; D possibly corresponds to TRBD1 (5 bases). Written as DNA, the CDR3 is TGCGCCAGCAGCTATCTTGACAGACTCTACGAGCAGTACTTC. Its translation: CASSYLDRLYEQYF.